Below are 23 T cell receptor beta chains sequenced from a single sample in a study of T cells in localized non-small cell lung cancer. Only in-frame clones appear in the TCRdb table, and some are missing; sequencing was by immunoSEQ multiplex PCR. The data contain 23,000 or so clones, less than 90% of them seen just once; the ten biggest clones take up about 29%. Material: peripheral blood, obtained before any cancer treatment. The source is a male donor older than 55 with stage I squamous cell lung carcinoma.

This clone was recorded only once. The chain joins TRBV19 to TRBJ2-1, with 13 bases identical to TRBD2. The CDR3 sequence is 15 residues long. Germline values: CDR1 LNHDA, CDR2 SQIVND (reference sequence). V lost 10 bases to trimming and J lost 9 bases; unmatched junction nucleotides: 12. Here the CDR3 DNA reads TGTGCCACCAACTCGGGGACTAGCGGGAAAGGTGAGCAGTTCTTC. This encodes CATNSGTSGKGEQFF.

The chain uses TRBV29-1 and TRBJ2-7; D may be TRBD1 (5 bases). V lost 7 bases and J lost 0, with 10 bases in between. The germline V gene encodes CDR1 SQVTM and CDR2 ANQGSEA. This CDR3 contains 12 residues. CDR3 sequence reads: CSAGHNSYEQYF. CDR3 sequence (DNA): TGCAGCGCCGGACACAACTCCTACGAGCAGTACTTC.

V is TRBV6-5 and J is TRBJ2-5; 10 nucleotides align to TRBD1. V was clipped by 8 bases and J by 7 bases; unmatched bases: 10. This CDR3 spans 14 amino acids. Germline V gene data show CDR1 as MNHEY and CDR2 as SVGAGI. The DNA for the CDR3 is TGTGCCAGCGGACGACAGGGGGCGGGAGGGACCCAGTACTTC. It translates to CASGRQGAGGTQYF.

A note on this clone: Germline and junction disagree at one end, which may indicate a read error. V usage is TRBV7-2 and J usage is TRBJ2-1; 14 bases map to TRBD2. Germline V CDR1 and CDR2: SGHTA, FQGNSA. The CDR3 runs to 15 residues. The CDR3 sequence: CASSPGLAGGQSYLF. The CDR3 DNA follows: TGTGCCAGCAGCCCCGGACTAGCGGGAGGCCAGAGTTACCTCTTC.

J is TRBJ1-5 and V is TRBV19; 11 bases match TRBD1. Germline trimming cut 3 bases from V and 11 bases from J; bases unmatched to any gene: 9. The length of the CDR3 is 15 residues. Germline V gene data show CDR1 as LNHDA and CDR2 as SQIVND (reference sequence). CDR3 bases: TGTGCCAGTAGTATCCCCGGGACAGGGGGGGAGGCCCAGCATTTT. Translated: CASSIPGTGGEAQHF.

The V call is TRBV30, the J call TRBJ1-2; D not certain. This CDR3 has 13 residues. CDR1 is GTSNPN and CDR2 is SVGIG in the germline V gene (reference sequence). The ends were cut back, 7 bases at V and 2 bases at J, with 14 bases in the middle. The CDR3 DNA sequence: TGTGCCTCCTCTATGGGCGAAAACTATGGCTACACCTTC. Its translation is CASSMGENYGYTF. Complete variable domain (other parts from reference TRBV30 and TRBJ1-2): SQTIHQWPATLVQPVGSPLSLECTVEGTSNPNLYWYRQAAGRGLQLLFYSVGIGQISSEVPQNLSASRPQDRQFILSSKKLLLSDSGFYLCASSMGENYGYTFGSGTRLTVV.

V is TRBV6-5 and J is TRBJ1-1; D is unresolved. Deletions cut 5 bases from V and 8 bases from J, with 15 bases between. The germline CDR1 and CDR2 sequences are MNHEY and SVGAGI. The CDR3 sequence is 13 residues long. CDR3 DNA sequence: TGTGCCAGCAGTGAATCTTCACCCGTCGAAGCTTTCTTT. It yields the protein CASSESSPVEAFF.

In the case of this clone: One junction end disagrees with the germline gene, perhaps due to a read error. CDR3 loop: CASSRGTTQETQYF. Written as DNA, the CDR3 is TGTGCTAGCAGCCGGGGGACCACTCAAGAGACCCAGTACTTC. J is TRBJ2-5 and V is TRBV7-7; D perhaps matches TRBD2 (6 bases). CDR1 and CDR2 (germline): SSHAT, FNYEAQ (reference sequence). CDR3 size: 14 residues.

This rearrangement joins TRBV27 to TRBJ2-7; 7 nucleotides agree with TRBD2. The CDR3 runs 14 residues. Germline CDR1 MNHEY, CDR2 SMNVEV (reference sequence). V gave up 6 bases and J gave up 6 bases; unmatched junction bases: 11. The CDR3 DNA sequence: TGTGCCAGCAGGCAGCGGGGAGGACTACTCGAGCAGTACTTC. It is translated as CASRQRGGLLEQYF.

CDR3 sequence: CASSVGAGTYEQYF. The CDR3 DNA sequence: TGCGCCAGCAGTGTAGGCGCAGGCACCTACGAGCAGTACTTC. The chain carries TRBV10-2 and TRBJ2-7; D gene ambiguous. This CDR3 is built from 14 residues. Germline-derived CDR1 and CDR2 are WSHSY and SAAADI. V lost 4 bases to trimming and J lost 2 bases, with 12 bases between them.

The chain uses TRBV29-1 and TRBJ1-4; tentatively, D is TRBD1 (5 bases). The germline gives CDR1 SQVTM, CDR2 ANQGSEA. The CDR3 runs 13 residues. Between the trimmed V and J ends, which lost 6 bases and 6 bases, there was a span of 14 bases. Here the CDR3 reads CSVVDGADEKLFF. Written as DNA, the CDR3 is TGCAGCGTCGTGGATGGGGCCGATGAAAAACTGTTTTTT.

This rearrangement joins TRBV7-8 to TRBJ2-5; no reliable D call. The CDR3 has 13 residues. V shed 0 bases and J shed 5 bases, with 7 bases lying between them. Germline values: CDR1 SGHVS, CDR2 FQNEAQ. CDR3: CASSLALRETQYF. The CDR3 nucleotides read TGTGCCAGCAGCTTAGCGCTAAGGGAGACCCAGTACTTC.

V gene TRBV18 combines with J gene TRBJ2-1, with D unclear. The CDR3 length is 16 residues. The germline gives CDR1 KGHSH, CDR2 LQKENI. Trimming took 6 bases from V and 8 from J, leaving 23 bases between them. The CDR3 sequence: CASSLRTGQSRYEQFF. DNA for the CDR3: TGTGCCAGCTCCCTACGCACGGGCCAATCTCGGTATGAGCAGTTCTTC.

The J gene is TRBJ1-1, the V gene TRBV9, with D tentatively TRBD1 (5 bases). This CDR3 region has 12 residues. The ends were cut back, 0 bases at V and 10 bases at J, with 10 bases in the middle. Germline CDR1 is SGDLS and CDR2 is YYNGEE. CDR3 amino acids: CASSVARGPAFF. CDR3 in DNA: TGTGCCAGCAGCGTAGCTAGGGGTCCAGCTTTCTTT.

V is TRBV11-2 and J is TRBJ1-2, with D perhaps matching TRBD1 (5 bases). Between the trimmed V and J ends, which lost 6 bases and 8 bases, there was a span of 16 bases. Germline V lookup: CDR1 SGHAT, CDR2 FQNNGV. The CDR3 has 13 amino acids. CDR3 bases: TGTGCCAGCAGTAGTGACGGGACGGTAGGCTACACCTTC. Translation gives CASSSDGTVGYTF. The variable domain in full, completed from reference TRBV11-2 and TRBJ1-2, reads EAGVAQSPRYKIIEKRQSVAFWCNPISGHATLYWYQQILGQGPKLLIQFQNNGVVDDSQLPKDRFSAERLKGVDSTLKIQPAKLEDSAVYLCASSSDGTVGYTFGSGTRLTVV.

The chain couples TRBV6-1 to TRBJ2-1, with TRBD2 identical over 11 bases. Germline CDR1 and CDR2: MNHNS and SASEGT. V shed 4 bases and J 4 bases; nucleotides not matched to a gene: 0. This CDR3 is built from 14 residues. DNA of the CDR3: TGTGCCAGCAGTGCTAGCGGGAGGTACAATGAGCAGTTCTTC. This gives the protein CASSASGRYNEQFF.

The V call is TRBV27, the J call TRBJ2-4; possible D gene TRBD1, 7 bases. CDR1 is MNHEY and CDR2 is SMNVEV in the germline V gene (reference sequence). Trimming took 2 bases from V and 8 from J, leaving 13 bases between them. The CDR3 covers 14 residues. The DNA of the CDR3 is TGTGCCAGCAGTTTAGGGCAGGGGGGAGACATTCAGTACTTC. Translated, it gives CASSLGQGGDIQYF.

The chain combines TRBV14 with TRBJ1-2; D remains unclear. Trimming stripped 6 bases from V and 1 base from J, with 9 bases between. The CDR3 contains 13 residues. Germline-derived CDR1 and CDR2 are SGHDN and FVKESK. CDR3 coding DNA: TGTGCCAGCAGTTTCACAGTTAACTATGGCTACACCTTC. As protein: CASSFTVNYGYTF.

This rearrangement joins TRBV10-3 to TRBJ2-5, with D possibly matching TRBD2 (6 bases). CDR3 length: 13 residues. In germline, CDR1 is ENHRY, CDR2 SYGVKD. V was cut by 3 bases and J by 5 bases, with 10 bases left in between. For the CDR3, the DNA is TGTGCCATCAGTGAAATACTAGCTGAGACCCAGTACTTC. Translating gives CAISEILAETQYF.

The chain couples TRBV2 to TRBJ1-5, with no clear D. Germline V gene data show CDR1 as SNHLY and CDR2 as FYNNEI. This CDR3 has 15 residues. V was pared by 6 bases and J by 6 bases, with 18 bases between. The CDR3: CASRTGSLRAQPQHF. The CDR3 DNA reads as TGTGCCAGCAGGACGGGATCTCTCCGAGCTCAGCCCCAGCATTTT.

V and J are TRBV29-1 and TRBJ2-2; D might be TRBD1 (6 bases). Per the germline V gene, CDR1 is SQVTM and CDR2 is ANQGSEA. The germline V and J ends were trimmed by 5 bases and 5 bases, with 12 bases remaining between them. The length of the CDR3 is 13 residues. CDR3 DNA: TGCAGCGTTTCACAGGGATGGACCGGGGAGCTGTTTTTT. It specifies CSVSQGWTGELFF.

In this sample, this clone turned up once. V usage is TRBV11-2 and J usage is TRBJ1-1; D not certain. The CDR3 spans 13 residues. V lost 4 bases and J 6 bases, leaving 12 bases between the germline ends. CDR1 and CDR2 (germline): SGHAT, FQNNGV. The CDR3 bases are TGTGCCAGCAGCTACTTTAAGGGATCTGAAGCTTTCTTT. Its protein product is CASSYFKGSEAFF.

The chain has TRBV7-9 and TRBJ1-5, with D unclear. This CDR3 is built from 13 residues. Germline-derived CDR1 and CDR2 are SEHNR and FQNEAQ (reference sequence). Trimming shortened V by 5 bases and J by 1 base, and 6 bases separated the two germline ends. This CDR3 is CASSRESNQPQHF. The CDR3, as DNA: TGTGCCAGCAGCCGCGAAAGCAATCAGCCCCAGCATTTT.